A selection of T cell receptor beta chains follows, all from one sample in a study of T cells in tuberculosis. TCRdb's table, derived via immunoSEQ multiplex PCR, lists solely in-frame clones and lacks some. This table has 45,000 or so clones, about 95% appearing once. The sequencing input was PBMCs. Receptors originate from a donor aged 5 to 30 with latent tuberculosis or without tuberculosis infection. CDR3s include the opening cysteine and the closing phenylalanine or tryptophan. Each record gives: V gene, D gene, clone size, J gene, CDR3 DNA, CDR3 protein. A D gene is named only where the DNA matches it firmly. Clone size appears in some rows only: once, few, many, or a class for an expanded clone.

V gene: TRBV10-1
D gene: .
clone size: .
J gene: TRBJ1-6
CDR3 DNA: TGCGCCAGCAGTGAAGCACGGGGGTTGGGTTCACCCCTCCACTTT
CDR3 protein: CASSEARGLGSPLHF

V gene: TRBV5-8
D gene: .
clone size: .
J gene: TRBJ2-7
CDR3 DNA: TGTGCCAGCAGCTTGTCAGGGGGGTCCGTCTACGAGCAGTACTTC
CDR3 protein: CASSLSGGSVYEQYF

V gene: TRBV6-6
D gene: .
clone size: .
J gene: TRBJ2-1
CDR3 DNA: TGTGCCAGCAGTCCGGGACTTAGCTCCTACAATGAGCAGTTCTTC
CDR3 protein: CASSPGLSSYNEQFF

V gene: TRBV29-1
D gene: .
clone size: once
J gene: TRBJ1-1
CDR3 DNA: TGCAGCGTTAATAAAATGAACACTGAAGCTTTCTTT
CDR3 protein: CSVNKMNTEAFF

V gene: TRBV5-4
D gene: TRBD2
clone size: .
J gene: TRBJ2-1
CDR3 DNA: TGTGCCAGCAGCGGGCTAACTAGCGGGAGGGGAAATGAGCAGTTCTTC
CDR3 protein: CASSGLTSGRGNEQFF

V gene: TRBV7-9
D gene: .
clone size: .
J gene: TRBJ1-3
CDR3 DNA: TGTGCCAGCAGCTTTCCGGGGGTCAACTCTGGAAACACCATATATTTT
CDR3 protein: CASSFPGVNSGNTIYF

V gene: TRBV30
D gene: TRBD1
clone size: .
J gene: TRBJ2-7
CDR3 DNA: TGTGCCTGGCGACAAAATTACCGGGACAGGGTTTTTTACGAGCAGTACTTC
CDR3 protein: CAWRQNYRDRVFYEQYF

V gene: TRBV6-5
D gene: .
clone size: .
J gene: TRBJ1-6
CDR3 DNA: TGTGCCAGCAGTTACGTTAGATATAATTCACCCCTCCACTTT
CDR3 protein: CASSYVRYNSPLHF

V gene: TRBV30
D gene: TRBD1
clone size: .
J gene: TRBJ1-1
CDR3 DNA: TGTGCCGGGGACAGGGTAAACACTGAAGCTTTCTTT
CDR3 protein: CAGDRVNTEAFF

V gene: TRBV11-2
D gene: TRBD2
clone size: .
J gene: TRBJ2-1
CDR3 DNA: TGTGCCAGCAGCTTAGTAGCGGGGGCCTCCTACAATGAGCAGTTCTTC
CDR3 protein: CASSLVAGASYNEQFF

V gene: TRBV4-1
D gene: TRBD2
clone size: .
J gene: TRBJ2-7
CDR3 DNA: TGCGCCAGCAGCCATCTTCAGGGAGGGACTAGCGAGCAGTACTTC
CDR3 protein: CASSHLQGGTSEQYF

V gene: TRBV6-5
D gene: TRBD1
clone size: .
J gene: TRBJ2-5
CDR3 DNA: TGTGCCAGCAGATACGACAGGGGGGGGGAGACCCAGTACTTC
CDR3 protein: CASRYDRGGETQYF

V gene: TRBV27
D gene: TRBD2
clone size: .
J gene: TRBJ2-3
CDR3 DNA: TGTGCCAGCAGTGGGGGGGTTATGAGCACAGATACGCAGTATTTT
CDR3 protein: CASSGGVMSTDTQYF

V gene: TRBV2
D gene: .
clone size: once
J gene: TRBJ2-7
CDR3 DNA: TGTGCCAGCAGAGAACAGGGTAAGGAAATATACGAGCAGTACTTC
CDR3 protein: CASREQGKEIYEQYF

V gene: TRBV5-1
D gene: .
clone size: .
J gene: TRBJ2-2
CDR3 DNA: TGCGCCAGCAGCTTGAGCGATACCGGGGAGCTGTTTTTT
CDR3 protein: CASSLSDTGELFF

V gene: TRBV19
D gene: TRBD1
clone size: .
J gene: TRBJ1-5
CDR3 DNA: TGTGCCAGTAGTATGTGGGACAGCGATCAGCCCCAGCATTTT
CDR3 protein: CASSMWDSDQPQHF

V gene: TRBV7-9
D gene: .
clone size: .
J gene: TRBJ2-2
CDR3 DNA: TGTGCCAGCAGCTTCTTCGACATCACCGGGGAGCTGTTTTTT
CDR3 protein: CASSFFDITGELFF

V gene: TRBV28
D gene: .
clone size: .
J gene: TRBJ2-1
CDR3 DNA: TGTGCCAGCACTCTCTCTGCAGACTACCTCAATGAGCAGTTCTTC
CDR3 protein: CASTLSADYLNEQFF

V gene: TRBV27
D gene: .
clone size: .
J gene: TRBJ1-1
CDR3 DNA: TGTGCCAGCAGTTTGACAGGACCGAACACTGAAGCTTTCTTT
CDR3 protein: CASSLTGPNTEAFF

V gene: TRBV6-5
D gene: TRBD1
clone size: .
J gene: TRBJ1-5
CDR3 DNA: TGTGCCAGCAGTCGGGACAGGGCGGTAGGTCAGCCCCAGCATTTT
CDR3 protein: CASSRDRAVGQPQHF

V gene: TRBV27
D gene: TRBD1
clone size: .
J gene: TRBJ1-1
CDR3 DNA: TGTGCCAGCAGTTTATTAAGACAGGGCGGGTTGTGGGACACTGAAGCTTTCTTT
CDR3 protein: CASSLLRQGGLWDTEAFF

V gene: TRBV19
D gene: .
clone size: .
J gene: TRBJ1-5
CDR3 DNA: TGTGCCAGTAGTATAGGAGGACAGAGCAATCAGCCCCAGCATTTT
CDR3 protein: CASSIGGQSNQPQHF

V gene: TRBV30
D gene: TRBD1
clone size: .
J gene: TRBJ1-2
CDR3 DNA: TGTGCCTGGAGCGCTCTACAGGGGGCCTATGGCTACACCTTC
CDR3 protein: CAWSALQGAYGYTF

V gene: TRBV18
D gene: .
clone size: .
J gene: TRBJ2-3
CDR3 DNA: TGTGCCAGCTCACCAGGTGGGCCCACAGATACGCAGTATTTT
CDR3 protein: CASSPGGPTDTQYF

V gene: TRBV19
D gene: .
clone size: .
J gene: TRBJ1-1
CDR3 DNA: TGTGCCAGTACCTTAGGGGGGAACACTGAAGCTTTCTTT
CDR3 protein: CASTLGGNTEAFF

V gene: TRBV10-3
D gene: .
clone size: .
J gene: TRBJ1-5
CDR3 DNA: TGTGCCATCAGTGCCCGGGCCGGGCAGGGGAATAGCAATCAGCCCCAGCATTTT
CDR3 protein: CAISARAGQGNSNQPQHF

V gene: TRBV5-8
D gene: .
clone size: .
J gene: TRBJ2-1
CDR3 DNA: TGTGCCAGCAGCTTGGTACTCACTGGTAATATCTACAATGAGCAGTTCTTC
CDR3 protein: CASSLVLTGNIYNEQFF

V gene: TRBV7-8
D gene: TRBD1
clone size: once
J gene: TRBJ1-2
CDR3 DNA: TGTGCCAGCAGCACCACAGGGGGAACGGATCGGGGCTACACCTTC
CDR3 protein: CASSTTGGTDRGYTF

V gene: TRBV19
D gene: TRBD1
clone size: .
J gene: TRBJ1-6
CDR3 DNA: TGTGCCAGTACGGACAGGCCGAGGTTCGATTCACCCCTCCACTTT
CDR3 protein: CASTDRPRFDSPLHF

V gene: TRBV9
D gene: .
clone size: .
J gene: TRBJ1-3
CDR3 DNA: TGTGCCAGCAGCGTAGCTCTAGTCGGAAACACCATATATTTT
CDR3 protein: CASSVALVGNTIYF

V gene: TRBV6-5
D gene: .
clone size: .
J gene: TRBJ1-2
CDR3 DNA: TGTGCCAGCCTGGGGGGGGTCGGAGGCTACACCTTC
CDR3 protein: CASLGGVGGYTF

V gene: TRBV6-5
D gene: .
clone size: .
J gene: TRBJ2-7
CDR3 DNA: TGTGCCAGCAGGACGAGCGCGTCCTACGAGCAGTACTTC
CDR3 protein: CASRTSASYEQYF

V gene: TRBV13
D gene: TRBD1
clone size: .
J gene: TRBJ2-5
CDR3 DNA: TGTGCCAGCAGCCGATACAAACAGGGGGTATCAGCAGAGACCCAGTACTTC
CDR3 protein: CASSRYKQGVSAETQYF

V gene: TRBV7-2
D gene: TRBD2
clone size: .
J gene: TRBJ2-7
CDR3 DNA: TGTGCCAGCAGCTTAGACCCCTTGAGGCTAGCGGGAGTAGGCAACGAGCAGTACTTC
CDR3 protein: CASSLDPLRLAGVGNEQYF

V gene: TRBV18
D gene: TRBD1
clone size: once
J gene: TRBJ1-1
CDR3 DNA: TGTGCCAGCTCACCAGAAAGGACAGGTTCCACTGAAGCTTTCTTT
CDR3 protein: CASSPERTGSTEAFF

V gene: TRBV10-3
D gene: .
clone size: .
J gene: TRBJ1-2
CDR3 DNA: TGTGCCATCAGTGAGGCGGCCCTCGTGGGCTATGGCTACACCTTC
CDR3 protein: CAISEAALVGYGYTF

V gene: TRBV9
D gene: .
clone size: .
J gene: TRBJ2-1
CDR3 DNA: TGTGCCAGCAGCGTACAGGACAATGAGCAGTTCTTC
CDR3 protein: CASSVQDNEQFF

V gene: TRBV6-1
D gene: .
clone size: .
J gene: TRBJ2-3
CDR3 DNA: TGTGCCAGCAGTGAACAGATGTTACAAGGGGCAGATACGCAGTATTTT
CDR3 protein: CASSEQMLQGADTQYF

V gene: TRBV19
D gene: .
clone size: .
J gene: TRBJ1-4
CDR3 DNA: TGTGCCAGTAGTATCTCGCAGTTTGATCTGTTTTTT
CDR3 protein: CASSISQFDLFF

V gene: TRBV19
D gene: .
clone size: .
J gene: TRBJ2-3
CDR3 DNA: TGTGCCAGTAGTATAGGGCCGAGCACAGATACGCAGTATTTT
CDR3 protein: CASSIGPSTDTQYF

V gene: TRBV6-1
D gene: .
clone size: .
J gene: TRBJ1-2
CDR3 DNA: TGTGCCAGCTTCGGATGGGGCAGGGGCTATGGCTACACCTTC
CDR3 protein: CASFGWGRGYGYTF

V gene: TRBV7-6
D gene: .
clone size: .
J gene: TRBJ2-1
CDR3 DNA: TGTGCCAGCAGCTTATTCGGGGATCTAAGGAGTGAGCAGTTCTTC
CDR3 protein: CASSLFGDLRSEQFF

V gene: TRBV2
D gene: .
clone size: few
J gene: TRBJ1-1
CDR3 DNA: TGTGCCAGCAGGAAGACACCGAAAACGAACACTGAAGCTTTCTTT
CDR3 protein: CASRKTPKTNTEAFF

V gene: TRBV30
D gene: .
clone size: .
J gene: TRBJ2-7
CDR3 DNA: TGTGCCTGGAGTACCCGGCGGGACGAGCAGTACTTC
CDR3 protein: CAWSTRRDEQYF

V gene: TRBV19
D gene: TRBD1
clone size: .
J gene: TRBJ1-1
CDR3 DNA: TGTGCCAGTAGTATAATGGGACAGGGAGGGGGTGAAGCTTTCTTT
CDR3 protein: CASSIMGQGGGEAFF

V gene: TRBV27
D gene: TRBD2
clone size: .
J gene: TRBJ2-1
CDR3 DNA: TGTGCCAGCAGTCTCGTCCTAGCGGGATGGGGCAATGAGCAGTTCTTC
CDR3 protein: CASSLVLAGWGNEQFF

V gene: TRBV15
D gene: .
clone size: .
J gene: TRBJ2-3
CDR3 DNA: TGTGCCACCTTGGAAGACGCGACTAGCACAGATACGCAGTATTTT
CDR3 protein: CATLEDATSTDTQYF

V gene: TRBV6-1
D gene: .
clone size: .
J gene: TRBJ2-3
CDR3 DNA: TGTGCCAGCACCTATACTAGCACAGATACGCAGTATTTT
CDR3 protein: CASTYTSTDTQYF

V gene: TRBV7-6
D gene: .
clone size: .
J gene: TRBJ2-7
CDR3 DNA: TGTGCCAGCAGCTTAGTTCCGGGACTTGAAGACGAGCAGTACTTC
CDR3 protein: CASSLVPGLEDEQYF

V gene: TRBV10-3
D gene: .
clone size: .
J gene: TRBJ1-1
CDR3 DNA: TGTGCCATCGGTTTAGTGACAGTGCTGGGCACTGAAGCTTTCTTT
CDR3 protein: CAIGLVTVLGTEAFF

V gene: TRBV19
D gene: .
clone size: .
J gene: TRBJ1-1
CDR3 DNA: TGTGCCAGTAGTATAGGCGGGCCAAACACTGAAGCTTTCTTT
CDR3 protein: CASSIGGPNTEAFF

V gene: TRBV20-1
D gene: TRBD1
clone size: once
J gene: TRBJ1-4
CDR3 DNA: TGCAGTGCTCCGGACAGGCTCGAGGTGTTTTTT
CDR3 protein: CSAPDRLEVFF

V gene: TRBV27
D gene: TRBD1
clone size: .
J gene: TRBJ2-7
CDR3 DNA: TGTGCCAGCAGTTCATTAGGGACAGGGGAGTGGGAGCAGTACTTC
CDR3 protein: CASSSLGTGEWEQYF